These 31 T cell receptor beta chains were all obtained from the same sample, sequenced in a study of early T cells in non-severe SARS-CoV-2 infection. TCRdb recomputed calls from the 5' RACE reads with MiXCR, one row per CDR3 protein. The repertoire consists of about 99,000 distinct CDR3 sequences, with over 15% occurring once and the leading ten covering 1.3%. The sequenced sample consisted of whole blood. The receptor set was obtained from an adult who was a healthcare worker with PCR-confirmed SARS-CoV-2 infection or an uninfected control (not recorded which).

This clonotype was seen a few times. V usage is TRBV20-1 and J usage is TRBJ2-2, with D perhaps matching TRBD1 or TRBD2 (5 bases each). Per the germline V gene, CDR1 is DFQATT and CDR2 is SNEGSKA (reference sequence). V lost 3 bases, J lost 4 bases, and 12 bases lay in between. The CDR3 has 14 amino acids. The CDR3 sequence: CSASPARGTGELFF. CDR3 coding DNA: TGCAGTGCTAGTCCGGCGAGGGGCACCGGGGAGCTGTTTTTT.

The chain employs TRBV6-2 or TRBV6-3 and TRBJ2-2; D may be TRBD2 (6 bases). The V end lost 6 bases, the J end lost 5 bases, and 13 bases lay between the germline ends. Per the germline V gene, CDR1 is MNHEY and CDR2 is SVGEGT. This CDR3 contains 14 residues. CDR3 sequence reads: CASSPRGRTGELFF. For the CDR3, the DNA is TGTGCCAGCAGCCCTAGAGGGAGGACCGGGGAGCTGTTTTTT.

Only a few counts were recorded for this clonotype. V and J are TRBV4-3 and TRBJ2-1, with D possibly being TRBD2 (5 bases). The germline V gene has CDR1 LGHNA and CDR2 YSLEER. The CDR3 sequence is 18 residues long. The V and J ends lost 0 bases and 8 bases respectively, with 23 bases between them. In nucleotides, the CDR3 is TGCGCCAGCAGCCAAGAACTCTACCTAGTCGGGATTTTGGATGAGCAGTTCTTC. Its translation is CASSQELYLVGILDEQFF.

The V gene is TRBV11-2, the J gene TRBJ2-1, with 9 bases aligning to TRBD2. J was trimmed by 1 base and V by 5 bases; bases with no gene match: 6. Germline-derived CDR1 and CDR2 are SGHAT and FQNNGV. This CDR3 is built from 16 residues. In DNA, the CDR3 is TGTGCCAGCAGCCCTATAGCGGGAGTGTCCTACAATGAGCAGTTCTTC. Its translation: CASSPIAGVSYNEQFF.

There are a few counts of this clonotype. The CDR3 sequence is CASRATGSGYEQYF. The CDR3, as DNA: TGTGCCAGCAGGGCGACAGGGTCAGGATACGAGCAGTACTTC. V is TRBV6-6 and J is TRBJ2-7; 7 bases agree with TRBD1. J gave up 4 bases and V 6 bases, and 9 bases lay outside the gene matches. This CDR3 comprises 14 residues. The germline gives CDR1 MNHNY, CDR2 SVGAGI (reference sequence).

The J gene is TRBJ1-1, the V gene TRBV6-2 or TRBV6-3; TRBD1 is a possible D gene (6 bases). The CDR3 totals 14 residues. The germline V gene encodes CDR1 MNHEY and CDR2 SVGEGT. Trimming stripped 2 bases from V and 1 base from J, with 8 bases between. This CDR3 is CASSYGQQNTEAFF. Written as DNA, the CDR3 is TGTGCCAGCAGTTACGGACAGCAGAACACTGAAGCTTTCTTT.

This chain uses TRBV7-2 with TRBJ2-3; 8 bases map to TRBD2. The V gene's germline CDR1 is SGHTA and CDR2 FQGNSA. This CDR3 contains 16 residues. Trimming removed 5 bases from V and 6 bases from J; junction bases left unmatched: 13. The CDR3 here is CASSHRLTGGPDTQYF. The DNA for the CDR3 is TGTGCCAGCAGCCACCGCTTAACGGGGGGGCCTGATACGCAGTATTTT.

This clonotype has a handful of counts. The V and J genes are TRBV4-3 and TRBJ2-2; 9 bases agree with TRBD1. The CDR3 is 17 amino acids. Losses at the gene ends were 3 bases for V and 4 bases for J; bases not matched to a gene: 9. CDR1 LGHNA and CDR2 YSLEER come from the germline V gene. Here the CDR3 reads CASSQLSGQGVTGELFF. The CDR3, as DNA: TGCGCCAGCAGCCAGCTTTCGGGACAGGGCGTCACCGGGGAGCTGTTTTTT.

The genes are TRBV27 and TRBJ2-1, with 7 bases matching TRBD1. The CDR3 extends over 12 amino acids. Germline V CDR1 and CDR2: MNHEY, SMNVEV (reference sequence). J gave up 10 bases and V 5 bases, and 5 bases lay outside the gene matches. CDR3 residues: CASSVSGQEQFF. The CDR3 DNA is TGTGCCAGCAGTGTCTCGGGACAGGAGCAGTTCTTC.

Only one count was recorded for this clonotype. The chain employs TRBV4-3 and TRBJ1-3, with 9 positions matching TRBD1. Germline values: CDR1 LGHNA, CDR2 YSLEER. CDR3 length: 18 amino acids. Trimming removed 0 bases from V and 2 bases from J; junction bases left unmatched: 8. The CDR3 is CASSQDTPDRGAGNTIYF. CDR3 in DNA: TGCGCCAGCAGCCAAGATACCCCGGACAGGGGAGCTGGAAACACCATATATTTT.

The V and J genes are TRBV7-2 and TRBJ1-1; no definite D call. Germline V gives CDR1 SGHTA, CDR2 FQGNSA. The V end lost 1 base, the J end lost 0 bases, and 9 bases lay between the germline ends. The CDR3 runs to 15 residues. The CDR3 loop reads CASSLVGIMNTEAFF. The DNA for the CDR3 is TGTGCCAGCAGCTTAGTGGGGATCATGAACACTGAAGCTTTCTTT.

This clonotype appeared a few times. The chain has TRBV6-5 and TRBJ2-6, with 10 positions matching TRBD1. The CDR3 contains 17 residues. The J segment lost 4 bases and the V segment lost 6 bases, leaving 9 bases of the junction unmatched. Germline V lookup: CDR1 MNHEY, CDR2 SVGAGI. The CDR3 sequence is CASRQPGQGFGANVLTF. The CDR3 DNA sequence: TGTGCCAGCAGACAACCGGGACAGGGGTTCGGGGCCAACGTCCTGACTTTC.

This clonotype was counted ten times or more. CDR3 amino acids: CSAQPTSRKGRDTQYF. The DNA of the CDR3 is TGCAGTGCTCAACCCACTAGTAGGAAGGGGAGAGATACGCAGTATTTT. The genes are TRBV20-1 and TRBJ2-3; D possibly uses TRBD1 or TRBD2 (5 bases each). V was clipped by 5 bases and J by 5 bases, with 23 bases between them. The CDR3 spans 16 residues. Germline loops: CDR1 DFQATT, CDR2 SNEGSKA (reference sequence).

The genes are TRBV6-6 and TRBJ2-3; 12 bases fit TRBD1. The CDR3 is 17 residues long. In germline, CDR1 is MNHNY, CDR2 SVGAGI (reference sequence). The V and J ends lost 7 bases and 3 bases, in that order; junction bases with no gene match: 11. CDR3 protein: CASKPGTGGAGTDTQYF. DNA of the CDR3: TGTGCCAGCAAACCCGGGACAGGGGGCGCCGGGACAGATACGCAGTATTTT.

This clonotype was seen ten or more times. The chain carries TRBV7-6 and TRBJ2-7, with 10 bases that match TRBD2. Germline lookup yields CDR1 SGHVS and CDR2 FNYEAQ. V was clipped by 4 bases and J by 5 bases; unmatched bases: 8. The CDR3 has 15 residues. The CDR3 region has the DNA TGTGCCAGCAGCTCAACTCGACTAGCGGGTAACGAGCAGTACTTC. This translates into CASSSTRLAGNEQYF.

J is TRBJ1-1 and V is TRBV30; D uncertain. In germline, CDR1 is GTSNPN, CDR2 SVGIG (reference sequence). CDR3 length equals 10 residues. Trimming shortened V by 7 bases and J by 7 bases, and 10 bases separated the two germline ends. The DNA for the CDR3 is TGTGCCTTAAACGCGGGTGAAGCTTTCTTT. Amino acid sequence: CALNAGEAFF.

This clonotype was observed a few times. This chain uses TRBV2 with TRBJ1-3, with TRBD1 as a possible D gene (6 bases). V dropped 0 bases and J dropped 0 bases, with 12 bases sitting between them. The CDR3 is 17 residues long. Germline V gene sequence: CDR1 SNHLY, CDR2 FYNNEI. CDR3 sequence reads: CASSEAVTGSSGNTIYF. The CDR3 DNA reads TGTGCCAGCAGTGAAGCCGTGACAGGCAGCTCTGGAAACACCATATATTTT.

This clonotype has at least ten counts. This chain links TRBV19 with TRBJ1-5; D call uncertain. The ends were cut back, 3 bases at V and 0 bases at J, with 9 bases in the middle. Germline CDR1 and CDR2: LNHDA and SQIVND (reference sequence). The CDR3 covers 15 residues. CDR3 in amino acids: CASSIKTYSNQPQHF. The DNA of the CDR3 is TGTGCCAGTAGTATCAAGACCTATAGCAATCAGCCCCAGCATTTT.

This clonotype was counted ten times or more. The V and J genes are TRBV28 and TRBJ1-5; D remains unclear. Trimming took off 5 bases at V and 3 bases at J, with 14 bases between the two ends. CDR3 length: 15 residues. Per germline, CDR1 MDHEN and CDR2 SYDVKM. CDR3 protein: CASSTTYSPNQPQHF. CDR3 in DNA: TGTGCCAGCAGTACGACCTACAGTCCCAATCAGCCCCAGCATTTT.

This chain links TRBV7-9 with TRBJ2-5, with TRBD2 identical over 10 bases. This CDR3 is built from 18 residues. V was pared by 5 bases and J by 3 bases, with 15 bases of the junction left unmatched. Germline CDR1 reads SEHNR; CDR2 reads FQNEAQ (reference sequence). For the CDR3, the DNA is TGTGCCAGCAGCCCCAGAGGGATAGCGGGAGGAGAAGAAGAGACCCAGTACTTC. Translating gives CASSPRGIAGGEEETQYF.

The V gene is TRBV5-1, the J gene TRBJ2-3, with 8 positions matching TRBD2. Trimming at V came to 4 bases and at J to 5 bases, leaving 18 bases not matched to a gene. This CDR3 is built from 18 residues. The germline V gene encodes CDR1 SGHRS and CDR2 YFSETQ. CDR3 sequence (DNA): TGCGCCAGCAGCAGTATGGCGGGAGGAGGGCCGGGGGTAGATACGCAGTATTTT. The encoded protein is CASSSMAGGGPGVDTQYF.

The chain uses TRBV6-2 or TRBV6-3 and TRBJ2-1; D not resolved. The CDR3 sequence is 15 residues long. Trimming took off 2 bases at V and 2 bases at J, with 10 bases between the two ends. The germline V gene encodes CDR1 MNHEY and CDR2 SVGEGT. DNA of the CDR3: TGTGCCAGCAGTTACGCAGCTGGCACCTACAATGAGCAGTTCTTC. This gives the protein CASSYAAGTYNEQFF.

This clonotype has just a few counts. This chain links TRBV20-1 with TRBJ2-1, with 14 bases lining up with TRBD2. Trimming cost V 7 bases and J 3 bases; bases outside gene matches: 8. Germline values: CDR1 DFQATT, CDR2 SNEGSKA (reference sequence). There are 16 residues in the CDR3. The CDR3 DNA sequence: TGCAGTGTACCGGGACTAGCGGGAGTAGACTACAATGAGCAGTTCTTC. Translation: CSVPGLAGVDYNEQFF.

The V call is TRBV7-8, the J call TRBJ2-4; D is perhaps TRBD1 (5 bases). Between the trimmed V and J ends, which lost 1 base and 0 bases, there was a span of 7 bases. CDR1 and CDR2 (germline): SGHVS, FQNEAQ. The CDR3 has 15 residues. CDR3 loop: CASSLGRVAKNIQYF. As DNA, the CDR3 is TGTGCCAGCAGCTTAGGCAGGGTAGCCAAAAACATTCAGTACTTC.

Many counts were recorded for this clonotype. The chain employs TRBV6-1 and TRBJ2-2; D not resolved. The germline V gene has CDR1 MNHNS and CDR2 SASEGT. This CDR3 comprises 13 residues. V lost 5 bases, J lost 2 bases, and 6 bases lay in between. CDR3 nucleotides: TGTGCCAGCAGTTACAGTAACACCGGGGAGCTGTTTTTT. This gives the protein CASSYSNTGELFF.

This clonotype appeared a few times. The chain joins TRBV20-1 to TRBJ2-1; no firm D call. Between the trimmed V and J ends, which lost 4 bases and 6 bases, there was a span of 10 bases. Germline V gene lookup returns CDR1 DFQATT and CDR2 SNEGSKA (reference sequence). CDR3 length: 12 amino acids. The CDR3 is CSAITPRNEQFF. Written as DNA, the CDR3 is TGCAGTGCTATTACCCCCCGCAATGAGCAGTTCTTC.

The CDR3 nucleotides are TGTGCCAGCAGCGGACTAGGTACCTACAATGAGCAGTTCTTC. This sequence encodes CASSGLGTYNEQFF. This rearrangement joins TRBV27 to TRBJ2-1; 7 nucleotides align to TRBD2. CDR3 size: 14 residues. Germline assignment: CDR1 MNHEY and CDR2 SMNVEV (reference sequence). Trimming at V came to 6 bases and at J to 2 bases, leaving 4 bases not matched to a gene.

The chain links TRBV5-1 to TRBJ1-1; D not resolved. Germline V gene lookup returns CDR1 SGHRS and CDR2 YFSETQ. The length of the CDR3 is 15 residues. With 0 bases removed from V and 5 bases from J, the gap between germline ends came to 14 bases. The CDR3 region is CASSLDGGRGTEAFF. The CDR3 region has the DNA TGCGCCAGCAGCTTGGATGGAGGGCGAGGGACTGAAGCTTTCTTT.

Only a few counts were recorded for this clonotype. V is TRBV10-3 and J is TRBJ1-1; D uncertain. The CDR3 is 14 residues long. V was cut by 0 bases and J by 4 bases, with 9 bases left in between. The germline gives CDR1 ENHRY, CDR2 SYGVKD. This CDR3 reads CAISESTWSTEAFF. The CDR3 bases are TGTGCCATCAGTGAGTCGACGTGGAGCACTGAAGCTTTCTTT.

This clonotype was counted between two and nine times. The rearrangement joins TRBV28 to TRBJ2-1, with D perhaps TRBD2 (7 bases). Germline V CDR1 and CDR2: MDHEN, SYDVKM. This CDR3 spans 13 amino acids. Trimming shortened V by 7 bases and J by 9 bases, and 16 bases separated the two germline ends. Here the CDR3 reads CASNLGGGTEQFF. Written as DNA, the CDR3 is TGTGCCAGCAACCTAGGGGGAGGGACTGAGCAGTTCTTC.

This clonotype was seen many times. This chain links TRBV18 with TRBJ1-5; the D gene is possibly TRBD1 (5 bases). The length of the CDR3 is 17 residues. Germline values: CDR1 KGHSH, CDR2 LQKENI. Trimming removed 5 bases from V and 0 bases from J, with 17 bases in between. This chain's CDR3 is CASSSAGVQISNQPQHF. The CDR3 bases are TGTGCCAGCTCATCTGCGGGGGTGCAGATTAGCAATCAGCCCCAGCATTTT.